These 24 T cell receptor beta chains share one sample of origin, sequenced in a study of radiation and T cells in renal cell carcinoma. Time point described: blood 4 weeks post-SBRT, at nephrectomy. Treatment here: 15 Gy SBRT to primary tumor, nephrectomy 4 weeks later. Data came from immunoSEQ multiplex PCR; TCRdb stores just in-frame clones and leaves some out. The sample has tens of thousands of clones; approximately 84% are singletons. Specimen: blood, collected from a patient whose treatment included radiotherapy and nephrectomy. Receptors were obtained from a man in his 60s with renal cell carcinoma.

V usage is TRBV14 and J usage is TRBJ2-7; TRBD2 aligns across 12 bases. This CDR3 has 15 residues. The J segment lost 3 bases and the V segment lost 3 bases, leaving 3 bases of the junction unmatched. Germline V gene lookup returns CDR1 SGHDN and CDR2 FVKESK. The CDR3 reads CASSHRTSGNYEQYF. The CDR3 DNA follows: TGTGCCAGCAGCCATCGGACTAGCGGGAACTACGAGCAGTACTTC.

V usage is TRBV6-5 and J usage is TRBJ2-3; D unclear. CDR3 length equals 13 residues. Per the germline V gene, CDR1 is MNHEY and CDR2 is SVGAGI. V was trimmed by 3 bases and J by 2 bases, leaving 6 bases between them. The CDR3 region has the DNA TGTGCCAGCAGTTATGAGGTCACAGATACGCAGTATTTT. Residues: CASSYEVTDTQYF.

The CDR3 bases are TGTGCCAGCAGTGAAAGGGGAGCGAGGAGCTCCTACGAGCAGTACTTC. Residues: CASSERGARSSYEQYF. This chain joins TRBV6-1 and TRBJ2-7; the D call may be TRBD1 or TRBD2 (5 bases each). V was pared by 2 bases and J by 0 bases, with 14 bases between. The CDR3 loop spans 16 amino acids. From germline, CDR1 is MNHNS and CDR2 SASEGT.

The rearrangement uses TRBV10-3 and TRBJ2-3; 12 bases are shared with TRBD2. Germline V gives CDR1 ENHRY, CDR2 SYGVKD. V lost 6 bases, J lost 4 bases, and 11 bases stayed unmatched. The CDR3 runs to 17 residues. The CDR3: CAIRQTASGRAADTQYF. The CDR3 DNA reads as TGTGCCATCAGGCAAACGGCTAGCGGGAGGGCCGCAGATACGCAGTATTTT.

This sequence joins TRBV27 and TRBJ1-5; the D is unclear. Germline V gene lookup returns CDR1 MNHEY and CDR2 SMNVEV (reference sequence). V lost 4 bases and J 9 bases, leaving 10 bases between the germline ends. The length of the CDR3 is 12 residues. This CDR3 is CASSSFKGPQHF. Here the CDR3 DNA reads TGTGCCAGCAGTTCCTTTAAGGGGCCCCAGCATTTT.

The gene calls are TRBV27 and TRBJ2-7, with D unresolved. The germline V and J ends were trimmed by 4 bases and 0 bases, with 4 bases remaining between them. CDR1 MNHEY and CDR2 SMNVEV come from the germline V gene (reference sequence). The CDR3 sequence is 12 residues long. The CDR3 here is CASSSRSYEQYF. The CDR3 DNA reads TGTGCCAGCAGTTCCCGCTCCTACGAGCAGTACTTC.

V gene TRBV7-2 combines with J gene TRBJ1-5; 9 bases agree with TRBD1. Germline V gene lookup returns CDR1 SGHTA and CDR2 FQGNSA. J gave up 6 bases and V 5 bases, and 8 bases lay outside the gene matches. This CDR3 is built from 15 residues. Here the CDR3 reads CASSIQTGGGQPQHF. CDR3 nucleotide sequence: TGTGCCAGCAGCATCCAGACAGGGGGAGGTCAGCCCCAGCATTTT.

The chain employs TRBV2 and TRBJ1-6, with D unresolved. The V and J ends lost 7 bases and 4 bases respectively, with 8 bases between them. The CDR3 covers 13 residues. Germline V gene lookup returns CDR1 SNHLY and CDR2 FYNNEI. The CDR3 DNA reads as TGTGCCAGCAAAGCGAGATATAATTCACCCCTCCACTTT. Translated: CASKARYNSPLHF. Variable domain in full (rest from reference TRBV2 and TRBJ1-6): EPEVTQTPSHQVTQMGQEVILRCVPISNHLYFYWYRQILGQKVEFLVSFYNNEISEKSEIFDDQFSVERPDGSNFTLKIRSTKLEDSAMYFCASKARYNSPLHFGNGTRLTVT.

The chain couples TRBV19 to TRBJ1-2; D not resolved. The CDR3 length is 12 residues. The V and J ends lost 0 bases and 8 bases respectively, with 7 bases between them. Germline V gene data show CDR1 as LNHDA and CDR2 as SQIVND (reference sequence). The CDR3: CASSIDGRGYTF. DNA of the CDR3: TGTGCCAGTAGTATAGATGGCAGGGGCTACACCTTC.

Here the CDR3 reads CASSSKGWDTEAFF. CDR3 nucleotide sequence: TGCGCCAGCAGCTCGAAGGGCTGGGACACTGAAGCTTTCTTT. The chain has TRBV5-1 and TRBJ1-1; D call uncertain. The CDR3 contains 14 residues. Germline V gene data show CDR1 as SGHRS and CDR2 as YFSETQ. V was cut by 3 bases and J by 3 bases, with 12 bases left in between.

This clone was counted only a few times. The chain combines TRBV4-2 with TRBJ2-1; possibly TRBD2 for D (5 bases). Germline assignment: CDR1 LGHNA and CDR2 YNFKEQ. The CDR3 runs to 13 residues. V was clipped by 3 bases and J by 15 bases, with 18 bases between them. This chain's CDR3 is CASSQPLEGWPFF. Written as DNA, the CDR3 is TGTGCCAGCAGCCAGCCTCTAGAGGGATGGCCGTTCTTC.

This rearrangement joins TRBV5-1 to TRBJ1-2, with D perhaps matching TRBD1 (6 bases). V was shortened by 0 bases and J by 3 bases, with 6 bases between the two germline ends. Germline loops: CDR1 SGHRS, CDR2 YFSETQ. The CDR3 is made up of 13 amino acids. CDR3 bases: TGCGCCAGCAGCTTGGCAGGGGACTATGGCTACACCTTC. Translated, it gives CASSLAGDYGYTF.

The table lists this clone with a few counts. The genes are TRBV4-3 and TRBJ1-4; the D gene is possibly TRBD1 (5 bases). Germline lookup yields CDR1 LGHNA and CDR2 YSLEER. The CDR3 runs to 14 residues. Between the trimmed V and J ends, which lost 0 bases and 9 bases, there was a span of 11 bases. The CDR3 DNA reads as TGCGCCAGCAGCCAAGAGTGGGGGAACAAAAAACTGTTTTTT. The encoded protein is CASSQEWGNKKLFF.

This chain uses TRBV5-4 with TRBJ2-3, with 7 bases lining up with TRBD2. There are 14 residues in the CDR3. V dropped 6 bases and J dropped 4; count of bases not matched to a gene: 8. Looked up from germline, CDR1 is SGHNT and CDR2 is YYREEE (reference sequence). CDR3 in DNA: TGTGCCAGCATCTCTGCGGGGGAGCCAGATACGCAGTATTTT. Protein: CASISAGEPDTQYF.

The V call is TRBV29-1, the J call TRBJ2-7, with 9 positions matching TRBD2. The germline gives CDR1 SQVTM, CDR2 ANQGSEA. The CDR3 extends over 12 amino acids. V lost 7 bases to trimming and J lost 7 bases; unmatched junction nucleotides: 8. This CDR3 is CSGGLAGGEQYF. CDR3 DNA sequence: TGCAGCGGGGGACTAGCTGGGGGTGAGCAGTACTTC.

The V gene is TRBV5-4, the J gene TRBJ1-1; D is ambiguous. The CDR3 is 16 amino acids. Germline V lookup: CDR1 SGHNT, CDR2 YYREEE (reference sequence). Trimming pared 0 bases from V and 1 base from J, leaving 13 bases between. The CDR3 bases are TGTGCCAGCAGCTTGGATACCCTGCCCGGGAACACTGAAGCTTTCTTT. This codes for CASSLDTLPGNTEAFF.

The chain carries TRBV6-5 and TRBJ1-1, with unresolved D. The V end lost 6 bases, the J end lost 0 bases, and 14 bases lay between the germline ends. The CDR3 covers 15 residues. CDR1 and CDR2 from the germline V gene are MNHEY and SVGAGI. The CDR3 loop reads CASRLTLFMNTEAFF. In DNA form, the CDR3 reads TGTGCCAGCAGACTGACCCTATTCATGAACACTGAAGCTTTCTTT.

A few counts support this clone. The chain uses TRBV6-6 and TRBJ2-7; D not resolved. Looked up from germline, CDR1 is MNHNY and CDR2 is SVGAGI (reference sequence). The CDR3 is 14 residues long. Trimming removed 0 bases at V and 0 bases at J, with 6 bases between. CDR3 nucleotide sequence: TGTGCCAGCAGTTACTCGCAAGTCTCCTACGAGCAGTACTTC. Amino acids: CASSYSQVSYEQYF.

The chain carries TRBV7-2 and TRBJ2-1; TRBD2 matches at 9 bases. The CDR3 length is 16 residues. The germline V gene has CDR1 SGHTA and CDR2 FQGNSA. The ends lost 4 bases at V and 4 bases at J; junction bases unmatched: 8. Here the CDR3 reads CASSSFGTSSYNEQFF. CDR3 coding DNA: TGTGCCAGCAGCTCATTCGGGACTAGCAGTTACAATGAGCAGTTCTTC.

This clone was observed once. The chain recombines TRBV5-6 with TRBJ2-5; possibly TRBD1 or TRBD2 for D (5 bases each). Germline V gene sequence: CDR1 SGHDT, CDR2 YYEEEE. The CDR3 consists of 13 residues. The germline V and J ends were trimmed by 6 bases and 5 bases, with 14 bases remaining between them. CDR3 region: CASTPGPRETQYF. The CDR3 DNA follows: TGTGCCAGCACCCCGGGGCCCAGGGAGACCCAGTACTTC.

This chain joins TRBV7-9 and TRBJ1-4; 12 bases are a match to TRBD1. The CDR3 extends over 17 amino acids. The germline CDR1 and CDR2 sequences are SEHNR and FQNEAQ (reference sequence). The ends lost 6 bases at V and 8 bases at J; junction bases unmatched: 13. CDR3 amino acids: CASRSGTGGAIEEKLFF. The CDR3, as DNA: TGTGCCAGCAGATCCGGGACAGGGGGCGCGATAGAGGAAAAACTGTTTTTT.

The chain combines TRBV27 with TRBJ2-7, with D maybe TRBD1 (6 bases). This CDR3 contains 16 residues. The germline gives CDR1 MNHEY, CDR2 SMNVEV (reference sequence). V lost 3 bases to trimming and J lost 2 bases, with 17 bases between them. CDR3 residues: CASSFSGQQGAYEQYF. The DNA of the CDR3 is TGTGCCAGCAGTTTTTCCGGGCAACAGGGCGCCTACGAGCAGTACTTC.

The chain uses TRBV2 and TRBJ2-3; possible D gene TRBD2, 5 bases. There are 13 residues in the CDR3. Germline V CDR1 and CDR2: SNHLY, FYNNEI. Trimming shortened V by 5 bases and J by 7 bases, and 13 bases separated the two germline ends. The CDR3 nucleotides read TGTGCCAGCAGTATACTAGGAGATCATACGCAGTATTTT. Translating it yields CASSILGDHTQYF.

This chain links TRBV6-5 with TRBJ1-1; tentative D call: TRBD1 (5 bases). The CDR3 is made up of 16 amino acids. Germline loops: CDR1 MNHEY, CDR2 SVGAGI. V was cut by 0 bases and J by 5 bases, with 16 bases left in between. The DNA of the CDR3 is TGTGCCAGCAGTTACTCGTCCGTTCAGGGTAGAACTGAAGCTTTCTTT. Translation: CASSYSSVQGRTEAFF.